What follows are 12 T cell receptor beta chains derived from one specimen sequenced in a study of a mutant IDH1 vaccine in newly diagnosed glioma. Regarding time point: week 23, last vaccination. Doses comprised 300 ug of mutant IDH1 20-mer peptide each, plus topical imiquimod. Sequencing was performed with immunoSEQ multiplex PCR; in TCRdb, only in-frame clones are kept and a portion is missing. The repertoire holds 20,000 to 25,000 clones, with approximately 78% as singletons. Their recognized antigens are unknown. This specimen consisted of PBMCs, obtained from a glioma patient whose treatment included an IDH1 peptide vaccine. All receptors derive from a man aged 25 to 45 with glioma.

The V call is TRBV18, the J call TRBJ1-1; 9 nucleotides match TRBD1. Unmatched junction bases numbered 3, after V lost 4 bases and J lost 3 bases. CDR1 is KGHSH and CDR2 is LQKENI in the germline V gene. The CDR3 spans 14 residues. CDR3 loop: CASSRTGADTEAFF. The CDR3 nucleotides are TGTGCCAGCTCACGGACAGGGGCGGACACTGAAGCTTTCTTT.

The chain has TRBV9 and TRBJ1-2; unclear D gene. CDR1 is SGDLS and CDR2 is YYNGEE in the germline V gene. The CDR3 loop spans 12 amino acids. V was shortened by 6 bases and J by 4 bases, with 10 bases between the two germline ends. The CDR3 sequence: CASTGFSYGYTF. The CDR3 DNA sequence: TGTGCCAGCACCGGATTCTCCTATGGCTACACCTTC. The complete variable domain, with remaining parts taken from reference TRBV9 and TRBJ1-2, reads DSGVTQTPKHLITATGQRVTLRCSPRSGDLSVYWYQQSLDQGLQFLIQYYNGEERAKGNILERFSAQQFPDLHSELNLSSLELGDSALYFCASTGFSYGYTFGSGTRLTVV.

The chain links TRBV29-1 to TRBJ2-3; a possible D gene is TRBD1 (6 bases). The germline V gene encodes CDR1 SQVTM and CDR2 ANQGSEA. The CDR3 has 13 residues. V lost 7 bases, J lost 6 bases, and 17 bases lay in between. The CDR3 here is CSAAQGHRDTQYF. The CDR3 DNA sequence: TGCAGCGCGGCACAGGGACACCGGGATACGCAGTATTTT.

A few counts support this clone. V and J are TRBV7-9 and TRBJ2-1; D not resolved. Trimming stripped 4 bases from V and 2 bases from J, with 12 bases between. The CDR3 extends over 15 amino acids. Germline assignment: CDR1 SEHNR and CDR2 FQNEAQ (reference sequence). CDR3 loop: CASSSRRAAYNEQFF. The CDR3, as DNA: TGTGCCAGCAGCTCTCGTAGGGCGGCCTACAATGAGCAGTTCTTC.

This clone came up a few times. The V call is TRBV7-2, the J call TRBJ1-1, with no clear D. V lost 5 bases and J 5 bases, leaving 12 bases between the germline ends. CDR1 and CDR2 (germline): SGHTA, FQGNSA. CDR3 length: 13 residues. As DNA, the CDR3 is TGTGCCAGCAGCCTAAATCGACCAACTGAAGCTTTCTTT. It translates to CASSLNRPTEAFF.

The V and J genes are TRBV2 and TRBJ2-5; 7 bases fit TRBD1. This CDR3 has 13 amino acids. V lost 8 bases to trimming and J lost 2 bases; unmatched junction nucleotides: 5. Germline V gene sequence: CDR1 SNHLY, CDR2 FYNNEI. The chain's CDR3 is CASARGSQETQYF. The CDR3, as DNA: TGTGCCAGCGCCAGGGGGTCTCAAGAGACCCAGTACTTC.

The chain employs TRBV5-1 and TRBJ1-4, with D unresolved. Germline V gene sequence: CDR1 SGHRS, CDR2 YFSETQ. Trimming took 5 bases from V and 3 from J, leaving 11 bases between them. There are 14 residues in the CDR3. The CDR3 region has the DNA TGCGCCAGCAGGATCGACCCATCTAATGAAAAACTGTTTTTT. Amino acids: CASRIDPSNEKLFF.

This rearrangement joins TRBV2 to TRBJ2-7; no clear D. Germline V CDR1 and CDR2: SNHLY, FYNNEI. The CDR3 loop spans 10 amino acids. With 5 bases removed from V and 6 bases from J, the gap between germline ends came to 5 bases. DNA for the CDR3: TGTGCCAGCAGTCCCATCGAGCAGTACTTC. Translation gives CASSPIEQYF.

The genes are TRBV10-3 and TRBJ1-2; a possible D gene is TRBD1 (6 bases). The CDR3 contains 16 residues. The V gene's germline CDR1 is ENHRY and CDR2 SYGVKD. V was trimmed by 3 bases and J by 6 bases, leaving 20 bases between them. CDR3 residues: CAISDGDTLRAHGYTF. In nucleotides, the CDR3 is TGTGCCATCAGTGACGGGGACACCCTCCGGGCACATGGCTACACCTTC.

The CDR3 is CASSLGGLRGYTF. The CDR3 DNA is TGTGCCAGCAGCTTGGGTGGTCTCCGGGGCTACACCTTC. The chain recombines TRBV5-6 with TRBJ1-2; D unresolved. In germline, CDR1 is SGHDT, CDR2 YYEEEE. CDR3 length: 13 residues. Trimming pared 0 bases from V and 8 bases from J, leaving 11 bases between.

This clone was recorded only once. Here the CDR3 reads CASRWDSHSNQPQHF. In DNA form, the CDR3 reads TGTGCCAGTAGGTGGGACAGCCATAGCAATCAGCCCCAGCATTTT. This chain links TRBV19 with TRBJ1-5, with 7 bases matching TRBD1. V was pared by 6 bases and J by 0 bases, with 5 bases of the junction left unmatched. The CDR3 has 15 residues. CDR1 LNHDA and CDR2 SQIVND come from the germline V gene (reference sequence).

The chain uses TRBV7-2 and TRBJ2-1, with 8 nucleotides matching TRBD2. This CDR3 region has 13 residues. The J segment lost 9 bases and the V segment lost 5 bases, leaving 6 bases of the junction unmatched. Germline V gene data show CDR1 as SGHTA and CDR2 as FQGNSA. CDR3 coding DNA: TGTGCCAGCAGCGGTGGGACTAGGGTTGAGCAGTTCTTC. This encodes CASSGGTRVEQFF.